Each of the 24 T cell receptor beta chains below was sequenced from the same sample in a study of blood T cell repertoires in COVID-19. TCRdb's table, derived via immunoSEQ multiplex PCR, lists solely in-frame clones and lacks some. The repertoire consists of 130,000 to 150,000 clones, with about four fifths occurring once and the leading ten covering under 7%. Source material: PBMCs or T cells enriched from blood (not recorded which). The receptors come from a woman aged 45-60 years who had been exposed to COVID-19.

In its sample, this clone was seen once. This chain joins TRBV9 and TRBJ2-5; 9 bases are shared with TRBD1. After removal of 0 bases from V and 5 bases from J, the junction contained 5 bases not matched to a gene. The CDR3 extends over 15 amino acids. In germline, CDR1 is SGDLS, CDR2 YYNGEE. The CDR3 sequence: CASSVGDREVETQYF. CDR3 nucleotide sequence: TGTGCCAGCAGCGTAGGGGACAGGGAGGTGGAGACCCAGTACTTC.

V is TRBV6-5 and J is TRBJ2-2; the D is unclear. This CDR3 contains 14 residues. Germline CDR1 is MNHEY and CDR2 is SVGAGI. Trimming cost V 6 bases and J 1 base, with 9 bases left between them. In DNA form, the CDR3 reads TGTGCCAGCAGGCGAACAGAGAACACCGGGGAGCTGTTTTTT. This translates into CASRRTENTGELFF.

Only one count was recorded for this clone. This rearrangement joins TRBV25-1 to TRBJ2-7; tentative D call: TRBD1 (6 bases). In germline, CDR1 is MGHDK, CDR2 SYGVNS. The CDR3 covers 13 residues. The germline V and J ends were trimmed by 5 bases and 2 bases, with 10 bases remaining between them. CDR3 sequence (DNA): TGTGCCAGCAGTTTGGCAGGGGCCTACGAGCAGTACTTC. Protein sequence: CASSLAGAYEQYF.

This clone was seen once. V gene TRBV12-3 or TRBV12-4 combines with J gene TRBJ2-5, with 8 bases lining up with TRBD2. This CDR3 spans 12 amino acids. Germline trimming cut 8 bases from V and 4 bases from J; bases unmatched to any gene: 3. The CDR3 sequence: CASGTRRETQYF. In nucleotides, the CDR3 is TGTGCCAGCGGGACTAGGAGAGAGACCCAGTACTTC.

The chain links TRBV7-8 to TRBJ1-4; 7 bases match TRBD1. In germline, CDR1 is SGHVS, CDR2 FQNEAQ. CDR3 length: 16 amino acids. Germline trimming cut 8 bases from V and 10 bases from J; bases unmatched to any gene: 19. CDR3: CASGHLGQSGVAKLFF. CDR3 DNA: TGTGCCAGCGGTCACTTGGGACAGTCAGGGGTTGCAAAACTGTTTTTT. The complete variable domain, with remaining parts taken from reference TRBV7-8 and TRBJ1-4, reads GAGVSQSPRYKVAKRGQDVALRCDPISGHVSLFWYQQALGQGPEFLTYFQNEAQLDKSGLPSDRFFAERPEGSVSTLKIQRTQQEDSAVYLCASGHLGQSGVAKLFFGSGTQLSVL.

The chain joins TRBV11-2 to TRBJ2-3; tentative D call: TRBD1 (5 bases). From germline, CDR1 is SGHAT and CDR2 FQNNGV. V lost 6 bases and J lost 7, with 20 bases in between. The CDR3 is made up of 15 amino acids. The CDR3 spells CASSRRVSPWNTQYF. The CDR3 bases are TGTGCCAGCAGTCGCAGGGTATCCCCTTGGAATACGCAGTATTTT. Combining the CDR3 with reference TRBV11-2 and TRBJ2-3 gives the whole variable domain EAGVAQSPRYKIIEKRQSVAFWCNPISGHATLYWYQQILGQGPKLLIQFQNNGVVDDSQLPKDRFSAERLKGVDSTLKIQPAKLEDSAVYLCASSRRVSPWNTQYFGPGTRLTVL.

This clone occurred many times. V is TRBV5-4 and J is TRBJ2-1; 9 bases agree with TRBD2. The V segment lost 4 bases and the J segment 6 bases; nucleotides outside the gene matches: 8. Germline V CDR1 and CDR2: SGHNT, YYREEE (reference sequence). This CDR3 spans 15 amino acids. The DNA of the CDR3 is TGTGCCAGCAGCGATCCTAGCGGGATCGGCAATGAGCAGTTCTTC. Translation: CASSDPSGIGNEQFF.

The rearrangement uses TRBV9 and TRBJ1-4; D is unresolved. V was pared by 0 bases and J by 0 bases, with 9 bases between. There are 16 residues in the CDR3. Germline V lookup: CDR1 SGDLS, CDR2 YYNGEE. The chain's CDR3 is CASSVGPGATNEKLFF. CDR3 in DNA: TGTGCCAGCAGCGTAGGTCCGGGAGCAACTAATGAAAAACTGTTTTTT.

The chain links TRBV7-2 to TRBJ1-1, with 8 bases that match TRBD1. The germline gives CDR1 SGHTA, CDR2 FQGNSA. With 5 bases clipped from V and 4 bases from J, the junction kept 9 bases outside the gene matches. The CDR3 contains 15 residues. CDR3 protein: CASSLDRGYGTEAFF. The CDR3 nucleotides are TGTGCCAGCAGCCTCGACAGGGGCTACGGCACTGAAGCTTTCTTT.

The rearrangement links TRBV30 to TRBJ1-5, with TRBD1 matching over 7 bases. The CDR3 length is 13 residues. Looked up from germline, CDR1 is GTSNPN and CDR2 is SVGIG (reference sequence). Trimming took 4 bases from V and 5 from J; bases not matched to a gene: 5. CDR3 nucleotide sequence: TGTGCCTGGAACGCAGGGGGAGATCAGCCCCAGCATTTT. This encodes CAWNAGGDQPQHF.

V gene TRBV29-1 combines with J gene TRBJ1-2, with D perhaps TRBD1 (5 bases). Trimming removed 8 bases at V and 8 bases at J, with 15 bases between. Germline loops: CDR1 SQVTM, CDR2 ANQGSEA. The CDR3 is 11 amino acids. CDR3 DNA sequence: TGCAGCCTGCGGCTTGGGGCGGGCTACACCTTC. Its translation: CSLRLGAGYTF. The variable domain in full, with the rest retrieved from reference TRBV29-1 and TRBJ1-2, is SAVISQKPSRDICQRGTSLTIQCQVDSQVTMMFWYRQQPGQSLTLIATANQGSEATYESGFVIDKFPISRPNLTFSTLTVSNMSPEDSSIYLCSLRLGAGYTFGSGTRLTVV.

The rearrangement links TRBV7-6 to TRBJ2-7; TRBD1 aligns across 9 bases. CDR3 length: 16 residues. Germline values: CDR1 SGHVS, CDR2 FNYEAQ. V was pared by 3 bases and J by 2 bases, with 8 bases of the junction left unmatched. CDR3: CASSFGGQGAPYEQYF. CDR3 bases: TGTGCCAGCAGCTTCGGGGGACAGGGTGCTCCCTACGAGCAGTACTTC.

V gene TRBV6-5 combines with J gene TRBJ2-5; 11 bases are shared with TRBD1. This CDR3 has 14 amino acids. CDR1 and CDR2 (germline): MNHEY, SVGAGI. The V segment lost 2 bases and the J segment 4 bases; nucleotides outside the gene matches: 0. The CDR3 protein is CASSYGTGGETQYF. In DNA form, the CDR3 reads TGTGCCAGCAGTTACGGGACAGGGGGAGAGACCCAGTACTTC.

The CDR3 DNA reads as TGTGCCAGCAGAGCGGGACTAGCGGAGAATGAGCAGTTCTTC. The encoded protein is CASRAGLAENEQFF. V and J are TRBV3-1 (or the pseudogene TRBV3-2) and TRBJ2-1; 11 bases align to TRBD2. Germline V gene lookup returns CDR1 LGHDT and CDR2 YNNKEL (reference sequence). V lost 6 bases, J lost 7 bases, and 5 bases stayed unmatched. This CDR3 is built from 14 residues.

As DNA, the CDR3 is TGTGCCAGCAGCGCGGCCCACGGGGGGCCTTCCGGGGAGCTGTTTTTT. Translated: CASSAAHGGPSGELFF. This chain connects TRBV7-3 to TRBJ2-2, with a tentative D call TRBD2 (7 bases). Germline values: CDR1 SGHTA, CDR2 FQGTGA. V was clipped by 5 bases and J by 6 bases, with 19 bases between them. The CDR3 totals 16 residues.

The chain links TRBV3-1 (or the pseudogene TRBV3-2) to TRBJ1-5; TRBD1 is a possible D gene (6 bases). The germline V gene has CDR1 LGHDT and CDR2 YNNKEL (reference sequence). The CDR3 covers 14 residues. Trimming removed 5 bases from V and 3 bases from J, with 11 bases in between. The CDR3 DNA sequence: TGTGCCAGCAGCAACAGGGTGGACAATCAGCCCCAGCATTTT. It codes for CASSNRVDNQPQHF.

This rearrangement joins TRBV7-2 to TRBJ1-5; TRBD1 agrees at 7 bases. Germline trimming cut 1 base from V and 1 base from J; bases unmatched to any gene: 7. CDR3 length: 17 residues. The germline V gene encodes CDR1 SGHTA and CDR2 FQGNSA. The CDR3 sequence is CASSLVGTGVSNQPQHF. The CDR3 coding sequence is TGTGCCAGCAGCTTAGTAGGAACAGGGGTGAGCAATCAGCCCCAGCATTTT.

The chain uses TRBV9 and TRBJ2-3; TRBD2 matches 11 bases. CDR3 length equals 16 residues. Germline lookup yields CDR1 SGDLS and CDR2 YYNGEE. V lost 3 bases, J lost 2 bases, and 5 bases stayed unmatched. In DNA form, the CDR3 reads TGTGCCAGCAGCGGCGGACTAGCGGGCCCCACAGATACGCAGTATTTT. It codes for CASSGGLAGPTDTQYF.

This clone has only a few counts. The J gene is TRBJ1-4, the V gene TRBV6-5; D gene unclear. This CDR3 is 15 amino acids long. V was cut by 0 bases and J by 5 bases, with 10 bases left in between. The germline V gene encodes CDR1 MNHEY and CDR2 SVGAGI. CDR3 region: CASSYSRVRNEKLFF. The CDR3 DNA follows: TGTGCCAGCAGTTACTCGAGGGTACGGAATGAAAAACTGTTTTTT.

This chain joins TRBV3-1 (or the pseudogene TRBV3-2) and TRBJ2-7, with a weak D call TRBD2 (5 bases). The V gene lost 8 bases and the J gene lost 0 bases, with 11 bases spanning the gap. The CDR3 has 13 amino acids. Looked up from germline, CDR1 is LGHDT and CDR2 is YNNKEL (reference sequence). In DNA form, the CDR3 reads TGTGCCAGCCCACAGCGGAGCTCCTACGAGCAGTACTTC. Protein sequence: CASPQRSSYEQYF.

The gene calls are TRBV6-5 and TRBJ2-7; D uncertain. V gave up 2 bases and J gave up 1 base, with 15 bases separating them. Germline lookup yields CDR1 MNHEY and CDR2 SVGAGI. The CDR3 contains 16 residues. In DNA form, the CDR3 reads TGTGCCAGCAGTTACCCGCCCCTCGGCAGGTCCTACGAGCAGTACTTC. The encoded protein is CASSYPPLGRSYEQYF.

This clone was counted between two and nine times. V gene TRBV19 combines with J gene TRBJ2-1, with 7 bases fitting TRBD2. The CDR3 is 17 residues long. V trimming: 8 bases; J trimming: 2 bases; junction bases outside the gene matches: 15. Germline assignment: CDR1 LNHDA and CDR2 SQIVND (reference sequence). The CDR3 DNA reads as TGTGCCAGTGCGCGGGGCTTGGGCGGGGGAACCTACAATGAGCAGTTCTTC. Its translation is CASARGLGGGTYNEQFF. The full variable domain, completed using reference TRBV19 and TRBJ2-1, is DGGITQSPKYLFRKEGQNVTLSCEQNLNHDAMYWYRQDPGQGLRLIYYSQIVNDFQKGDIAEGYSVSREKKESFPLTVTSAQKNPTAFYLCASARGLGGGTYNEQFFGPGTRLTVL.

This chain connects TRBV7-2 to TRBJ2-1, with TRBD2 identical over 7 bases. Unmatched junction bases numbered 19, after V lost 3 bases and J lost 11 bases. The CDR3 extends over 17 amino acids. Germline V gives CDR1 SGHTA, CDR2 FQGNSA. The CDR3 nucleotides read TGTGCCAGCAGCTTGGCCGGAGGGGCGGGAGTTCGGGTCAAGCAGTTCTTC. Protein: CASSLAGGAGVRVKQFF.

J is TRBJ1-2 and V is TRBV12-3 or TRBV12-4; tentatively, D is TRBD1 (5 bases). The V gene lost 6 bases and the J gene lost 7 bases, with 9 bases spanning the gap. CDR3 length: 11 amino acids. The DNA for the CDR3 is TGTGCCAGCAGCTTGGGGGGTGGCTACACCTTC. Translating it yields CASSLGGGYTF.